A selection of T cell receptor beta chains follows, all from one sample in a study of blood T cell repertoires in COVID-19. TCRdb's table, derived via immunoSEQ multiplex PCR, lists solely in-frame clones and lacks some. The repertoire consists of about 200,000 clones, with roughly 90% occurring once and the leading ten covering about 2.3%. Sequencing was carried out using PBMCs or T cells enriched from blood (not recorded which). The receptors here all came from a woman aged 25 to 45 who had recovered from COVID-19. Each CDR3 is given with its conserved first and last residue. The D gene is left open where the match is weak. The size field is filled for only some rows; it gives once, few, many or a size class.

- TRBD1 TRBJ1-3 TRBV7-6 CASSSQGSGNTIYF TGTGCCAGCAGCTCACAGGGGTCTGGAAACACCATATATTTT
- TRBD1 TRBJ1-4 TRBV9 CASSGRDRGPNEKLFF TGTGCCAGCAGCGGCCGGGACAGGGGGCCTAATGAAAAACTGTTTTTT
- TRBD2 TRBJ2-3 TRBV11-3 CASSSTWTSGRNTQYF TGTGCCAGCAGCTCAACTTGGACTAGCGGGAGAAATACGCAATATTTT
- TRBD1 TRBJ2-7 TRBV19 CASSKTRTGVREQYF TGTGCCAGTAGTAAAACGAGGACAGGGGTAAGGGAGCAGTACTTC
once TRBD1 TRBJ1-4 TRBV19 CASSTHRQGSTNEKLFF TGTGCCAGTAGTACCCACCGACAGGGCTCAACTAATGAAAAACTGTTTTTT
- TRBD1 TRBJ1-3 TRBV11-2 CASNTPGTDAGNTIYF TGTGCCAGCAATACCCCCGGGACAGATGCTGGAAACACCATATATTTT
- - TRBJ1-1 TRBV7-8 CASSFGRQVTRYTEAFF TGTGCCAGCAGCTTCGGCCGACAGGTTACCCGGTACACTGAAGCTTTCTTT
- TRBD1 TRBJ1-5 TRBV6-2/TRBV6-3 CASSYGTGHSNQPQHF TGTGCCAGCAGTTACGGGACAGGCCATAGCAATCAGCCCCAGCATTTT
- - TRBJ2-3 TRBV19 CASRGRAHEDTQYF TGTGCCAGTAGAGGCAGGGCCCATGAGGATACGCAGTATTTT
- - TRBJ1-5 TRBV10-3 CATQTEGNQPQHF TGTGCCACGCAGACCGAGGGCAATCAGCCCCAGCATTTT
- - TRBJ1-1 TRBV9 CASSVDRGGGRATTEAFF TGTGCCAGCAGCGTAGATCGCGGTGGGGGCAGGGCCACCACTGAAGCTTTCTTT
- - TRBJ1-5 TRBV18 CASSPGTGNHQPQHF TGTGCCAGCTCACCAGGAACAGGGAACCATCAGCCCCAGCATTTT
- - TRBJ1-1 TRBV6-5 CASTDSGNTEAFF TGTGCCAGCACCGACTCCGGGAACACTGAAGCTTTCTTT
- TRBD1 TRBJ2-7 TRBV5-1 CASSSGTGGSYEQYF TGCGCCAGCAGCTCCGGGACAGGGGGCTCCTACGAGCAGTACTTC
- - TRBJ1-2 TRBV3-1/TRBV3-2 CASSRVGGAANYGYTF TGTGCCAGCAGCCGCGTCGGTGGGGCGGCTAACTATGGCTACACCTTC
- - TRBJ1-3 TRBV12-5 CASGLANRTGNTIYF TGTGCTAGTGGTTTGGCAAACAGGACTGGAAACACCATATATTTT
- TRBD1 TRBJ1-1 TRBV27 CASSSGQGGGRAEAFF TGTGCCAGCAGTTCCGGACAGGGCGGGGGTAGGGCTGAAGCTTTCTTT
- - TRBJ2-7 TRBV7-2 CASSLGPGSYEQYF TGTGCCAGCAGCTTAGGGCCCGGGTCCTACGAGCAGTACTTC
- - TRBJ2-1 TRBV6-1 CASSEARGYNEQFF TGTGCCAGCAGTGAAGCTAGAGGGTACAATGAGCAGTTCTTC
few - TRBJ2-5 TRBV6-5 CASQYQETQYF TGTGCCAGCCAGTACCAAGAGACCCAGTACTTC
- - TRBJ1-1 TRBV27 CASSLIKKTSNTEAFF TGTGCCAGCAGTTTAATTAAAAAGACTTCGAACACTGAAGCTTTCTTT
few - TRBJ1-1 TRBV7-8 CASSMSREIMNTEAFF TGTGCCAGCAGCATGTCCAGGGAAATTATGAACACTGAAGCTTTCTTT
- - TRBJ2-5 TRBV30 CAWSEGPGGILQETQYF TGTGCCTGGTCGGAGGGACCGGGCGGCATACTCCAAGAGACCCAGTACTTC
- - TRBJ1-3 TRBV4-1 CASSSPGGPIYF TGCGCCAGCAGCTCCCCGGGAGGCCCCATATATTTT
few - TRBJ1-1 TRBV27 CASSTGSLNTEAFF TGTGCCAGCAGTACAGGGTCTCTGAACACTGAAGCTTTCTTT
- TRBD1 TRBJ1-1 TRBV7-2 CASSLFRQGDTEAFF TGTGCCAGCAGCTTATTTCGACAGGGGGACACTGAAGCTTTCTTT
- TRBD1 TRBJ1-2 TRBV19 CASSTLRTGASYGYTF TGTGCCAGTAGTACACTTAGAACAGGGGCCTCCTATGGCTACACCTTC
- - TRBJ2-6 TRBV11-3 CASRPSVPGANVLTF TGTGCCAGCAGACCCTCGGTCCCCGGGGCCAACGTCCTGACTTTC
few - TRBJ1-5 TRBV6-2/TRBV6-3 CASSYDRHQPQHF TGTGCCAGCAGTTACGACAGGCATCAGCCCCAGCATTTT
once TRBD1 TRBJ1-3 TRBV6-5 CASGRGPGQGNTIYF TGTGCCAGTGGCCGGGGCCCGGGACAGGGAAACACCATATATTTT
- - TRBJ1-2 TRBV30 CAWGGQLANYGYTF TGTGCCTGGGGCGGACAGCTGGCTAACTATGGCTACACCTTC
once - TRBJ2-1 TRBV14 CASSQGGGRNEQFF TGTGCCAGCAGCCAAGGAGGAGGACGCAATGAGCAGTTCTTC
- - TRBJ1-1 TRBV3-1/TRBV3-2 CASSQDGGSHTEAFF TGTGCCAGCAGCCAAGATGGTGGCTCGCACACTGAAGCTTTCTTT
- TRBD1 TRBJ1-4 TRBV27 CASSLGAGGFEKLFF TGTGCCAGCAGTTTAGGGGCAGGGGGTTTTGAAAAACTGTTTTTT
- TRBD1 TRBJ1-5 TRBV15 CATSRAGTGVQPQHF TGTGCCACCAGCAGGGCCGGGACAGGGGTTCAGCCCCAGCATTTT
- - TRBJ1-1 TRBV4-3 CASSQDGQMNTEAFF TGCGCCAGCAGCCAAGACGGACAGATGAACACTGAAGCTTTCTTT
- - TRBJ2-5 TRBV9 CASSVRGWSSGETQYF TGTGCCAGCAGCGTAAGGGGGTGGTCTAGCGGAGAGACCCAGTACTTC
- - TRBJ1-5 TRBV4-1 CASSQDRVQPQHF TGCGCCAGCAGCCAAGACAGGGTTCAGCCCCAGCATTTT
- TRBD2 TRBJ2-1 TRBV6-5 CASRAETSGKGGQFF TGTGCCAGCAGGGCGGAGACTAGCGGGAAGGGGGGGCAGTTCTTC
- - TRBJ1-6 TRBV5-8 CASSPGGRTDSPLHF TGTGCCAGCAGCCCGGGGGGACGGACTGATTCACCCCTCCACTTT
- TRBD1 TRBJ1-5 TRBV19 CASSRDRGGNQPQHF TGTGCCAGTAGTAGGGACAGGGGGGGCAATCAGCCCCAGCATTTT
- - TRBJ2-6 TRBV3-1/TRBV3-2 CASSHNRDNPHVLTF TGTGCCAGCAGCCACAACCGGGACAACCCCCACGTCCTGACTTTC
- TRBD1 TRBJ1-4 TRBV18 CASSPTGTDNEKLFF TGTGCCAGCTCACCAACCGGGACAGATAATGAAAAACTGTTTTTT
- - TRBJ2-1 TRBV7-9 CASSLEGLVQFF TGTGCCAGCAGCTTAGAAGGCCTAGTTCAGTTCTTC
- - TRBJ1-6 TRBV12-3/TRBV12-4 CASSFNRDSPLHF TGTGCCAGCAGTTTTAACAGGGACTCACCCCTCCACTTT
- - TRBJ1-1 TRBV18 CASSYDRNTEAFF TGTGCCAGCTCTTACGACAGGAACACTGAAGCTTTCTTT
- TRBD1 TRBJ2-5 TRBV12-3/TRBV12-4 CASRGQVEETQYF TGTGCCAGCAGGGGACAGGTGGAAGAGACCCAGTACTTC
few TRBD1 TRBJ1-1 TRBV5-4 CASSLGQGLNTEAFF TGTGCCAGCAGCCTAGGACAGGGATTGAACACTGAAGCTTTCTTT
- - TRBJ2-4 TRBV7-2 CASSLASTNIQYF TGTGCCAGCAGCTTAGCGAGCACAAACATTCAGTACTTC
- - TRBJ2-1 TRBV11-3 CASSLGSGVSYNEQFF TGTGCCAGCAGCTTAGGTAGCGGAGTCTCCTACAATGAGCAGTTCTTC
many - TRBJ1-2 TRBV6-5 CASTRSQIYGYTF TGTGCCAGCACCAGGTCCCAAATCTATGGCTACACCTTC
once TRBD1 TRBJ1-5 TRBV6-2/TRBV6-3 CASSYQGQGLVQPQHF TGTGCCAGCAGTTACCAGGGACAGGGGTTAGTTCAGCCCCAGCATTTT
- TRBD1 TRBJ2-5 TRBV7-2 CASSTDRGPGETQYF TGTGCCAGCAGCACGGACAGGGGGCCGGGGGAGACCCAGTACTTC
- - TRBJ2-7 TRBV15 CATSRGGSYEQYF TGTGCCACCAGCAGAGGCGGCTCCTACGAGCAGTACTTC
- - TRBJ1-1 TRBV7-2 CASVVEALNTEAFF TGTGCCAGCGTGGTTGAGGCCTTGAACACTGAAGCTTTCTTT
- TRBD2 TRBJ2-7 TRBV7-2 CASSLARTSGGPYEQYF TGTGCCAGCAGCTTAGCCCGGACTAGCGGGGGGCCCTACGAGCAGTACTTC
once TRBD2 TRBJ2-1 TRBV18 CASSPKAGANYNEQFF TGTGCCAGCTCACCGAAAGCGGGAGCAAACTACAATGAGCAGTTCTTC